This is a list of T cell receptor beta chains from one sample in a study of shared clonotypes between healthy human individuals. Generated by immunoSEQ multiplex PCR, the TCRdb table keeps only in-frame clones and is missing some. The sample has 2 million to 2.5 million clones, around 93% seen once. Sample: naive CD4+ T cells from PBMCs. These receptors were taken from a man younger than 30 in good health. Some clones in this sample may be carry-over from other donors' samples. Both conserved end residues are part of each CDR3. Fields, in order: clone size, J gene, D gene, V gene, CDR3 protein, CDR3 DNA. A D gene is named only where the DNA matches it firmly. Size is omitted from some rows. Given values are once, few, many or a class for expanded clones.

abundance: -; j_gene: TRBJ2-3; d_gene: -; v_gene: TRBV5-1; CDR3aa: CASSWGAGADTQYF; CDR3nt: TGCGCCAGCAGCTGGGGGGCAGGGGCAGATACGCAGTATTTT
abundance: -; j_gene: TRBJ2-7; d_gene: -; v_gene: TRBV19; CDR3aa: CASSSQDLYEQYF; CDR3nt: TGTGCCAGTAGTAGCCAGGACTTGTACGAGCAGTACTTC
abundance: -; j_gene: TRBJ1-2; d_gene: -; v_gene: TRBV27; CDR3aa: CASSSPGRRLPYNYGYTF; CDR3nt: TGTGCCAGCAGTTCCCCGGGCAGGAGGCTACCTTACAACTATGGCTACACCTTC
abundance: -; j_gene: TRBJ1-4; d_gene: -; v_gene: TRBV6-6; CDR3aa: CASSSGGSRKLFF; CDR3nt: TGTGCCAGCAGTTCCGGGGGCTCGAGAAAACTGTTTTTT
abundance: -; j_gene: TRBJ1-4; d_gene: -; v_gene: TRBV28; CDR3aa: CASRTLGLTNEKLFF; CDR3nt: TGTGCCAGCAGGACACTAGGATTAACTAATGAAAAACTGTTTTTT
abundance: -; j_gene: TRBJ2-2; d_gene: -; v_gene: TRBV27; CDR3aa: CASSLRLGRTNTGELFF; CDR3nt: TGTGCCAGCAGTTTACGACTGGGGCGGACGAACACCGGGGAGCTGTTTTTT
abundance: -; j_gene: TRBJ2-2; d_gene: -; v_gene: TRBV29-1; CDR3aa: CSVGRAGELFF; CDR3nt: TGCAGCGTTGGTAGGGCCGGGGAGCTGTTTTTT
abundance: -; j_gene: TRBJ2-7; d_gene: -; v_gene: TRBV30; CDR3aa: CAWVDGPYEQYF; CDR3nt: TGTGCCTGGGTGGACGGTCCCTACGAGCAGTACTTC
abundance: -; j_gene: TRBJ1-4; d_gene: TRBD1; v_gene: TRBV5-4; CDR3aa: CASSSRQGDEKLFF; CDR3nt: TGTGCCAGCAGCTCAAGACAGGGAGATGAAAAACTGTTTTTT
abundance: once; j_gene: TRBJ1-5; d_gene: -; v_gene: TRBV23-1; CDR3aa: CASSRKGRSSNQPQHF; CDR3nt: TGCGCCAGCAGTCGTAAGGGCCGATCTAGCAATCAGCCCCAGCATTTT
abundance: -; j_gene: TRBJ1-5; d_gene: TRBD1; v_gene: TRBV25-1; CDR3aa: CASTEGGQGDQPQHF; CDR3nt: TGTGCCAGCACCGAAGGTGGACAGGGAGATCAGCCCCAGCATTTT
abundance: -; j_gene: TRBJ1-2; d_gene: -; v_gene: TRBV5-1; CDR3aa: CASSLDRRIMDYGYTF; CDR3nt: TGCGCCAGCAGCTTAGACAGGAGAATCATGGACTATGGCTACACCTTC
abundance: -; j_gene: TRBJ1-5; d_gene: TRBD1; v_gene: TRBV7-8; CDR3aa: CASSLITGQGNQPQHF; CDR3nt: TGTGCCAGCAGCTTAATAACCGGACAGGGCAATCAGCCCCAGCATTTT
abundance: -; j_gene: TRBJ2-7; d_gene: TRBD2; v_gene: TRBV6-6; CDR3aa: CASTTGRGEQYF; CDR3nt: TGTGCCAGCACTACCGGGAGGGGCGAGCAGTACTTC
abundance: -; j_gene: TRBJ2-3; d_gene: -; v_gene: TRBV29-1; CDR3aa: CSVEGTARAGTDTQYF; CDR3nt: TGCAGCGTGGAGGGAACAGCGAGGGCTGGCACAGATACGCAGTATTTT
abundance: few; j_gene: TRBJ2-1; d_gene: -; v_gene: TRBV30; CDR3aa: CAWKVGRSYNEQFF; CDR3nt: TGTGCCTGGAAAGTGGGGCGTTCCTACAATGAGCAGTTCTTC
abundance: -; j_gene: TRBJ2-3; d_gene: TRBD2; v_gene: TRBV29-1; CDR3aa: CSVEKGLVQDTQYF; CDR3nt: TGCAGCGTTGAGAAAGGACTAGTCCAAGATACGCAGTATTTT
abundance: -; j_gene: TRBJ1-1; d_gene: -; v_gene: TRBV7-3; CDR3aa: CASTLQPMEAFF; CDR3nt: TGTGCCAGCACCCTCCAACCTATGGAAGCTTTCTTT
abundance: -; j_gene: TRBJ2-2; d_gene: -; v_gene: TRBV5-5; CDR3aa: CASSFFPQGTGELFF; CDR3nt: TGTGCCAGCAGCTTTTTCCCCCAGGGTACCGGGGAGCTGTTTTTT
abundance: -; j_gene: TRBJ1-1; d_gene: -; v_gene: TRBV29-1; CDR3aa: CSVGQPMNTEAFF; CDR3nt: TGCAGCGTTGGACAGCCTATGAACACTGAAGCTTTCTTT
abundance: -; j_gene: TRBJ2-2; d_gene: TRBD1; v_gene: TRBV7-8; CDR3aa: CASIGGTGGAFTGELFF; CDR3nt: TGTGCCAGCATCGGGGGGACAGGGGGCGCGTTTACCGGGGAGCTGTTTTTT
abundance: -; j_gene: TRBJ2-5; d_gene: -; v_gene: TRBV9; CDR3aa: CASSLTDQETQYF; CDR3nt: TGTGCCAGCAGCCTGACGGATCAAGAGACCCAGTACTTC
abundance: few; j_gene: TRBJ2-2; d_gene: -; v_gene: TRBV2; CDR3aa: CASHPGAGELFF; CDR3nt: TGTGCCAGCCACCCCGGAGCCGGGGAGCTGTTTTTT
abundance: -; j_gene: TRBJ2-7; d_gene: -; v_gene: TRBV5-5; CDR3aa: CASSGTMSSYEQYF; CDR3nt: TGTGCCAGCAGCGGAACAATGAGCTCCTACGAGCAGTACTTC
abundance: -; j_gene: TRBJ2-5; d_gene: -; v_gene: TRBV5-4; CDR3aa: CASGKSSSVGETQYF; CDR3nt: TGTGCCAGCGGAAAGTCGTCTAGCGTCGGGGAGACCCAGTACTTC
abundance: -; j_gene: TRBJ2-7; d_gene: -; v_gene: TRBV21-1; CDR3aa: CASSRARQGDYEQYF; CDR3nt: TGTGCCAGCAGCAGGGCCAGACAGGGCGACTACGAGCAGTACTTC
abundance: -; j_gene: TRBJ2-1; d_gene: TRBD2; v_gene: TRBV5-1; CDR3aa: CASSVTSGRYNEQFF; CDR3nt: TGCGCCAGCAGCGTGACTAGCGGAAGGTACAATGAGCAGTTCTTC
abundance: -; j_gene: TRBJ2-7; d_gene: TRBD1; v_gene: TRBV10-2; CDR3aa: CASSVELAGGMQYF; CDR3nt: TGCGCCAGCAGTGTCGAGCTCGCAGGGGGCATGCAGTACTTC
abundance: -; j_gene: TRBJ2-7; d_gene: -; v_gene: TRBV18; CDR3aa: CASSQSIPPYEQYF; CDR3nt: TGTGCCAGCTCACAGTCCATACCCCCTTACGAGCAGTACTTC
abundance: -; j_gene: TRBJ1-4; d_gene: TRBD1; v_gene: TRBV6-1; CDR3aa: CASRQGGNEKLFF; CDR3nt: TGTGCCAGTAGACAGGGAGGGAATGAAAAACTGTTTTTT
abundance: -; j_gene: TRBJ2-1; d_gene: TRBD2; v_gene: TRBV7-9; CDR3aa: CASSLGNLAGGPRNEQFF; CDR3nt: TGTGCCAGCAGCTTAGGCAACTTAGCGGGAGGGCCGAGGAATGAGCAGTTCTTC
abundance: -; j_gene: TRBJ1-2; d_gene: -; v_gene: TRBV18; CDR3aa: CASSRGRDQGYGYTF; CDR3nt: TGTGCCAGCTCACGGGGGCGGGACCAAGGCTATGGCTACACCTTC
abundance: -; j_gene: TRBJ2-1; d_gene: TRBD2; v_gene: TRBV11-1; CDR3aa: CASSPIGGRTNEQFF; CDR3nt: TGTGCCAGCAGCCCGATTGGCGGGAGGACGAATGAGCAGTTCTTC
abundance: -; j_gene: TRBJ2-4; d_gene: -; v_gene: TRBV2; CDR3aa: CASSRTVEAIQYF; CDR3nt: TGTGCCAGCAGTAGGACAGTTGAGGCCATTCAGTACTTC
abundance: -; j_gene: TRBJ1-5; d_gene: -; v_gene: TRBV28; CDR3aa: CASRGAVGSSNQPQHF; CDR3nt: TGTGCCAGCAGGGGTGCGGTGGGGTCTAGCAATCAGCCCCAGCATTTT
abundance: -; j_gene: TRBJ1-2; d_gene: -; v_gene: TRBV14; CDR3aa: CASSQGGDYGYTF; CDR3nt: TGTGCCAGCAGCCAAGGCGGGGACTATGGCTACACCTTC
abundance: -; j_gene: TRBJ1-1; d_gene: -; v_gene: TRBV12-5; CDR3aa: CASGLIISGTEAFF; CDR3nt: TGTGCTAGTGGTTTAATCATCAGTGGCACTGAAGCTTTCTTT
abundance: -; j_gene: TRBJ2-7; d_gene: -; v_gene: TRBV15; CDR3aa: CATSRDTSYEQYF; CDR3nt: TGTGCCACCAGCAGAGATACTTCCTACGAGCAGTACTTC
abundance: few; j_gene: TRBJ1-4; d_gene: TRBD1; v_gene: TRBV19; CDR3aa: CATKGQRHEKLFF; CDR3nt: TGTGCCACTAAGGGACAGCGGCATGAAAAACTGTTTTTT
abundance: -; j_gene: TRBJ1-1; d_gene: -; v_gene: TRBV6-5; CDR3aa: CASTREPMNTEAFF; CDR3nt: TGTGCCAGCACCCGAGAACCTATGAACACTGAAGCTTTCTTT
abundance: once; j_gene: TRBJ2-5; d_gene: -; v_gene: TRBV27; CDR3aa: CASSTRQLSKETQYF; CDR3nt: TGTGCCAGCAGTACCAGACAGCTCTCCAAAGAGACCCAGTACTTC
abundance: -; j_gene: TRBJ2-3; d_gene: -; v_gene: TRBV5-1; CDR3aa: CASSSWSVTDTQYF; CDR3nt: TGCGCCAGCAGCTCCTGGTCTGTGACAGATACGCAGTATTTT
abundance: -; j_gene: TRBJ2-1; d_gene: TRBD2; v_gene: TRBV2; CDR3aa: CASTKGTSGSGGEQFF; CDR3nt: TGTGCCAGCACCAAAGGGACTAGCGGGAGCGGGGGTGAGCAGTTCTTC
abundance: -; j_gene: TRBJ2-2; d_gene: -; v_gene: TRBV4-1; CDR3aa: CASSQGPGANTGELFF; CDR3nt: TGCGCCAGCAGCCAAGGGCCAGGGGCGAACACCGGGGAGCTGTTTTTT
abundance: once; j_gene: TRBJ2-7; d_gene: TRBD2; v_gene: TRBV28; CDR3aa: CASSLTGRGRYEQYF; CDR3nt: TGTGCCAGCAGTTTGACCGGGAGGGGCCGATACGAGCAGTACTTC
abundance: -; j_gene: TRBJ1-2; d_gene: TRBD1; v_gene: TRBV28; CDR3aa: CASSLGAAGGQGYGYTF; CDR3nt: TGTGCCAGCAGTTTGGGGGCTGCGGGGGGACAGGGCTATGGCTACACCTTC
abundance: -; j_gene: TRBJ2-1; d_gene: TRBD2; v_gene: TRBV11-2; CDR3aa: CASSLTLAGNNEQFF; CDR3nt: TGTGCCAGCAGCTTAACACTAGCGGGTAACAATGAGCAGTTCTTC
abundance: -; j_gene: TRBJ2-2; d_gene: -; v_gene: TRBV11-2; CDR3aa: CASSHYGGELFF; CDR3nt: TGTGCCAGCAGCCATTACGGCGGGGAGCTGTTTTTT
abundance: -; j_gene: TRBJ2-2; d_gene: TRBD2; v_gene: TRBV10-3; CDR3aa: CAISERTSGRGGELFF; CDR3nt: TGTGCCATCAGCGAGAGGACTAGCGGGAGGGGCGGGGAGCTGTTTTTT
abundance: -; j_gene: TRBJ2-1; d_gene: TRBD1; v_gene: TRBV29-1; CDR3aa: CSTKDRAEFNEQFF; CDR3nt: TGCAGCACCAAGGACAGGGCCGAATTCAATGAGCAGTTCTTC
abundance: -; j_gene: TRBJ1-3; d_gene: -; v_gene: TRBV6-1; CDR3aa: CASRTAGNTIYF; CDR3nt: TGTGCCAGCCGGACAGCGGGAAACACCATATATTTT
abundance: once; j_gene: TRBJ1-2; d_gene: -; v_gene: TRBV4-2; CDR3aa: CASSQQGGELRGYTF; CDR3nt: TGTGCCAGCAGCCAGCAAGGTGGGGAGCTCAGGGGCTACACCTTC
abundance: once; j_gene: TRBJ2-3; d_gene: -; v_gene: TRBV27; CDR3aa: CATWMAGTDTQYF; CDR3nt: TGCGCAACGTGGATGGCAGGCACAGATACGCAGTATTTT
abundance: -; j_gene: TRBJ2-1; d_gene: -; v_gene: TRBV5-1; CDR3aa: CASSLISTVINEQFF; CDR3nt: TGCGCCAGCAGCTTGATTAGTACTGTCATCAATGAGCAGTTCTTC
abundance: -; j_gene: TRBJ2-7; d_gene: -; v_gene: TRBV6-5; CDR3aa: CASSYPKGGGVYEQYF; CDR3nt: TGTGCCAGCAGTTACCCGAAAGGCGGCGGAGTCTACGAGCAGTACTTC
abundance: -; j_gene: TRBJ2-7; d_gene: -; v_gene: TRBV7-9; CDR3aa: CATARSGHSYEQYF; CDR3nt: TGTGCCACCGCGCGCTCAGGACACTCCTACGAGCAGTACTTC
abundance: -; j_gene: TRBJ2-3; d_gene: TRBD1; v_gene: TRBV5-1; CDR3aa: CASSLAPGQGARSRTDTQYF; CDR3nt: TGCGCCAGCAGCTTGGCCCCGGGACAGGGGGCGCGATCTCGCACAGATACGCAGTATTTT
abundance: -; j_gene: TRBJ1-1; d_gene: -; v_gene: TRBV29-1; CDR3aa: CSASDSYTEAFF; CDR3nt: TGCAGCGCCTCGGACAGTTACACTGAAGCTTTCTTT
abundance: -; j_gene: TRBJ1-3; d_gene: TRBD1; v_gene: TRBV28; CDR3aa: CASSSPGQGGVDTIYF; CDR3nt: TGTGCCAGCAGTTCACCGGGACAGGGGGGTGTGGACACCATATATTTT